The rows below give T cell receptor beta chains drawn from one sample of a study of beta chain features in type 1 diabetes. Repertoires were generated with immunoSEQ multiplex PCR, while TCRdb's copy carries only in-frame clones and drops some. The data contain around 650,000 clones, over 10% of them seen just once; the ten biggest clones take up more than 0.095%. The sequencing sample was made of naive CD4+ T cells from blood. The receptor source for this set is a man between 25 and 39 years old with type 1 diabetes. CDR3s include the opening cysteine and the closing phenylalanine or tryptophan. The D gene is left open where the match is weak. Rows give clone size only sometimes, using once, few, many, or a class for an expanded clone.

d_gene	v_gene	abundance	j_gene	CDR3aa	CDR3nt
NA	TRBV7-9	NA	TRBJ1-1	CASSSFTGNTEAFF	TGTGCCAGCAGCTCCTTTACAGGGAACACTGAAGCTTTCTTT
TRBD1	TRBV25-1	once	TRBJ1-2	CASSELQGANYGYTF	TGTGCCAGCAGTGAACTACAGGGGGCGAACTATGGCTACACCTTC
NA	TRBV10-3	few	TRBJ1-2	CATLVGVGHGYTF	TGTGCCACCTTGGTAGGGGTAGGGCATGGCTACACCTTC
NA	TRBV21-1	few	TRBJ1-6	CASPNTPNGTGHSPLHF	TGTGCCAGCCCAAATACCCCAAACGGGACAGGGCATTCACCCCTCCACTTT
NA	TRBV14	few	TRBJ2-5	CASSRLGVLRETQYF	TGTGCCAGCAGCCGCTTAGGAGTCCTCCGAGAGACCCAGTACTTC
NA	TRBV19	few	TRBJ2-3	CASSILGAATDTQYF	TGTGCCAGTAGTATCCTCGGAGCGGCCACAGATACGCAGTATTTT
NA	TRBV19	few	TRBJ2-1	CASNGYDEQFF	TGTGCCAGTAATGGGTACGATGAGCAGTTCTTC
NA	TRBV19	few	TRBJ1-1	CASRSASTRDNTEAFF	TGTGCCAGTCGTTCCGCTTCCACCCGGGACAACACTGAAGCTTTCTTT
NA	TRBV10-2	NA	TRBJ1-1	CASTLGQINTEAFF	TGCGCCAGCACCCTCGGACAGATTAACACTGAAGCTTTCTTT
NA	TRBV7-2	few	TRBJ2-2	CASSVEPNRAGELFF	TGTGCCAGCAGCGTAGAACCTAACAGGGCCGGGGAGCTGTTTTTT
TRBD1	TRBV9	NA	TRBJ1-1	CASSVTGGPGTEAFF	TGTGCCAGCAGCGTGACAGGGGGCCCGGGGACTGAAGCTTTCTTT
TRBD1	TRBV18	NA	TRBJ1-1	CASSPIGTGKAEAFF	TGTGCCAGCTCACCAATTGGGACAGGAAAAGCTGAAGCTTTCTTT
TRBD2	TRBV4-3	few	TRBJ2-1	CASSLVRGVNPYNEQFF	TGCGCCAGCAGCCTAGTACGGGGGGTTAACCCCTACAATGAGCAGTTCTTC
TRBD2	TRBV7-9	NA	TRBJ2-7	CASSPSGGSYEQYF	TGTGCCAGCAGCCCTAGCGGGGGGTCCTACGAGCAGTACTTC
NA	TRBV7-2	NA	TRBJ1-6	CASSLRWASSYNSPLHF	TGTGCCAGCAGCTTAAGATGGGCGAGCTCCTATAATTCACCCCTCCACTTT
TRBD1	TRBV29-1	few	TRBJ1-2	CSVTRTGPNYGYTF	TGCAGCGTTACCCGGACAGGTCCTAACTATGGCTACACCTTC
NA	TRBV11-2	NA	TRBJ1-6	CASSLNSPLHF	TGTGCCAGCAGCTTGAATTCACCCCTCCACTTT
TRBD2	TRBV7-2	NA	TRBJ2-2	CASSPPGLAVTGELFF	TGTGCCAGCAGCCCACCGGGACTAGCGGTTACCGGGGAGCTGTTTTTT
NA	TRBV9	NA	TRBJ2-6	CASSQSSRDPRGANVLTF	TGTGCCAGCAGCCAAAGTTCCAGGGACCCGCGAGGGGCCAACGTCCTGACTTTC
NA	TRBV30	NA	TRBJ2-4	CAWSLTANIQYF	TGTGCCTGGAGCCTAACTGCTAACATTCAGTACTTC
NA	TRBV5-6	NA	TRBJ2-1	CASSLRGLIINEQFF	TGTGCCAGCAGCTTACGGGGCCTGATTATCAATGAGCAGTTCTTC
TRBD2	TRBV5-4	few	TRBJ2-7	CASSKAGTSGAYEQYF	TGTGCCAGCAGCAAAGCGGGGACTAGCGGAGCCTACGAGCAGTACTTC
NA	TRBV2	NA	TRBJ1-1	CASSTQGQNTEAFF	TGTGCCAGCAGTACACAGGGACAGAACACTGAAGCTTTCTTT
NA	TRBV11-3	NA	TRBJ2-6	CASSYSGSGANVLTF	TGTGCCAGCAGCTACAGCGGATCTGGGGCCAACGTCCTGACTTTC
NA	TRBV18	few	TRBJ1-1	CASSPPRGTGEAFF	TGTGCCAGCTCACCACCAAGGGGGACGGGTGAAGCTTTCTTT
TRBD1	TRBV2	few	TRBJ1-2	CASPRDRAPGYGYTF	TGTGCCAGTCCCCGGGACAGGGCACCCGGCTATGGCTACACCTTC
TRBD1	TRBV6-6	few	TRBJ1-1	CASNLGQGWTEAFF	TGTGCCAGCAACCTGGGACAGGGGTGGACTGAAGCTTTCTTT
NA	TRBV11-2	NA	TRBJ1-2	CASSLVRTAKNYGYTF	TGTGCCAGCAGCTTAGTTCGGACAGCGAAGAACTATGGCTACACCTTC
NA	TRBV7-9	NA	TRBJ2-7	CASSFDWRSSYEQYF	TGTGCCAGCAGCTTTGACTGGAGGAGCTCCTACGAGCAGTACTTC
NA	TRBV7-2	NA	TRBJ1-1	CASSLEGYSEAFF	TGTGCCAGCAGCTTAGAAGGATACTCTGAAGCTTTCTTT
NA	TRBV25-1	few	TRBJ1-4	CASSAPNEKLFF	TGTGCCAGCAGTGCCCCAAATGAAAAACTGTTTTTT
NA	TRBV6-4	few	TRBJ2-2	CASSDRELGTGELFF	TGTGCCAGCAGTGACAGGGAGTTGGGCACCGGGGAGCTGTTTTTT
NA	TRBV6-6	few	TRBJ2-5	CASSYYEETQYF	TGTGCCAGCAGTTACTACGAAGAGACCCAGTACTTC
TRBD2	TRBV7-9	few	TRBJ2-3	CASSPTSGEADTQYF	TGTGCCAGCAGCCCGACTAGCGGGGAGGCAGATACGCAGTATTTT
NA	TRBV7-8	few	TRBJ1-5	CASSSTLSNQPQHF	TGTGCCAGCAGCTCGACACTTAGCAATCAGCCCCAGCATTTT
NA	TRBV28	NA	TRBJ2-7	CASRGGGHEQYF	TGTGCCAGCAGAGGTGGGGGGCACGAGCAGTACTTC